The clone carrying this T cell receptor beta chain has a handful of counts. What it binds is not known. The record originates from a study of T-cell reconstitution after alpha-beta-depleted transplantation in children. Study-wide findings and caveats: In patients about two months after transplant, alpha-beta T cells reportedly arose from several hundred expanded graft clones. The main origin of T-cell counts and diversity one year after transplant was newly produced T cells.

The ends were cut back, 2 bases at V and 4 bases at J, with 17 bases in the middle. The CDR3 covers 16 residues. Looked up from germline, CDR1 is SGHTA and CDR2 is FQGNSA. During its preparation, the TCRbeta library received unique molecular identifiers. TCRdb called the PCR reads again in MiXCR, with one record for every CDR3 protein. This table has more than 300,000 distinct CDR3 sequences, 15% to 20% appearing once. V and J are TRBV7-2 and TRBJ2-5; a weak D match, TRBD1 (6 bases). Source: PBMCs, mostly from graft donor cells, taken 360 days after TCRalphabeta/CD19-depleted stem cell transplant. The receptor was isolated from a male patient aged 2 to 10 who had a stem cell transplant for acute lymphoblastic leukemia, so the T cells may come from the graft donor. This chain's CDR3 is CASSLSTGHPIETQYF. The CDR3 nucleotides read TGTGCCAGCAGCTTATCGACGGGACACCCTATAGAGACCCAGTACTTC. Full variable domain (outside the CDR3, taken from reference TRBV7-2 and TRBJ2-5): GAGVSQSPSNKVTEKGKDVELRCDPISGHTALYWYRQSLGQGLEFLIYFQGNSAPDKSGLPSDRFSAERTGGSVSTLTIQRTQQEDSAVYLCASSLSTGHPIETQYFGPGTRLLVL.